This TCR beta chain was identified during a study of OX40 agonist ivuxolimab in advanced cancers. Study context: Prior therapy, whether anti-PD-1, anti-PD-L1 or anti-CTLA-4, was allowed, and roughly 40% had some.

Germline lookup yields CDR1 SEHNR and CDR2 FQNEAQ (reference sequence). The CDR3 consists of 12 residues. Trimming stripped 2 bases from V and 5 bases from J, with 5 bases between. With respect to this clone: The antigen remains undetermined.

Study-wide findings and caveats: The specificity for antigen of the expanded peripheral T cells was not determined.

The repertoire was sequenced with immunoSEQ multiplex PCR; TCRdb's copy has only in-frame clones and lacks some. The profile shows 35,000 or so clones, 84% of them singletons. The source material was CD4+ or CD8+ T cells sorted from blood, sampled in a trial of the OX40 agonist ivuxolimab. J is TRBJ2-3 and V is TRBV7-9; D call uncertain. The TCR originated in an adult with an advanced solid tumor such as melanoma, head and neck, liver or kidney cancer. The CDR3: CASSLWKDTQYF. Written as DNA, the CDR3 is TGTGCCAGCAGCTTATGGAAAGATACGCAGTATTTT.